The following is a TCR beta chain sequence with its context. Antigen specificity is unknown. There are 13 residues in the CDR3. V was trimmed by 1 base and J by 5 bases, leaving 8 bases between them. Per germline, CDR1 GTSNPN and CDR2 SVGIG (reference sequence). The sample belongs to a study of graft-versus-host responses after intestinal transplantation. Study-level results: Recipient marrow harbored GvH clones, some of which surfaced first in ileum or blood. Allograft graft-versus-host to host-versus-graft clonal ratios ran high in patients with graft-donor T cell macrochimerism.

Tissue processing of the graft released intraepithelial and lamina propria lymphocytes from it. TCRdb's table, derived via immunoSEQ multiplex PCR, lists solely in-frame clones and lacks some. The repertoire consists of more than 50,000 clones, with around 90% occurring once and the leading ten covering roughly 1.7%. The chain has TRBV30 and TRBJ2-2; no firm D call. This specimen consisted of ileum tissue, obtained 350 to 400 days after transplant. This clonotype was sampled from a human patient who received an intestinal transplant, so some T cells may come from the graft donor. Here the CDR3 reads CAWSGSETGELFF. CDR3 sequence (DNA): TGTGCCTGGAGTGGATCCGAAACCGGGGAGCTGTTTTTT.